Below, 17 T cell receptor beta chains from the same sample are listed, as sequenced in a study of T cell repertoires in cytomegalovirus infection. Using its own MiXCR run on the reads, TCRdb lists one record per CDR3 protein. The data show 500,000 to 600,000 distinct CDR3 sequences, approximately 15% seen once. Sequenced material: CD8+ T cells from PBMCs. These receptors came from a human donor in good health (CMV status not recorded). Some clones in this sample may be carry-over from other donors' samples.

CDR3 region: CASSLEPDNQPQHF. The CDR3 bases are TGTGCCAGCAGCCTAGAACCCGACAATCAGCCCCAGCATTTT. The chain links TRBV4-2 to TRBJ1-5; D is uncertain. Germline V lookup: CDR1 LGHNA, CDR2 YNFKEQ. There are 14 residues in the CDR3. V lost 4 bases and J 3 bases, leaving 10 bases between the germline ends.

The chain couples TRBV6-5 to TRBJ1-2; D is perhaps TRBD1 (5 bases). Germline V gives CDR1 MNHEY, CDR2 SVGAGI. With 5 bases removed from V and 4 bases from J, the gap between germline ends came to 17 bases. This CDR3 is built from 15 residues. The CDR3 sequence: CASSASYQGSYGYTF. For the CDR3, the DNA is TGTGCCAGCAGTGCCTCCTATCAGGGAAGCTATGGCTACACCTTC.

In this sample, this clonotype turned up many times. The chain employs TRBV5-5 and TRBJ2-3, with TRBD1 matching 9 bases. The CDR3 consists of 14 residues. Germline CDR1 reads SGHKS; CDR2 reads YYEKEE (reference sequence). The junction had 1 base not matched to a gene; V was cut back by 3 bases and J by 2 bases. The CDR3 loop is CASSWTGATDTQYF. The DNA of the CDR3 is TGTGCCAGCAGCTGGACAGGGGCCACAGATACGCAGTATTTT.

Ten or more counts support this clonotype. This chain connects TRBV12-3 or TRBV12-4 to TRBJ2-7; 8 nucleotides agree with TRBD1. The CDR3 contains 15 residues. Trimming took 1 base from V and 4 from J; bases not matched to a gene: 6. The CDR3 sequence is CASSLGQGRGYEQYF. DNA for the CDR3: TGTGCCAGCAGTTTAGGACAGGGGCGCGGGTACGAGCAGTACTTC.

The V call is TRBV3-1, the J call TRBJ2-5, with 11 bases fitting TRBD1. CDR1 is LGHDT and CDR2 is YNNKEL in the germline V gene (reference sequence). Trimming cost V 1 base and J 12 bases; bases outside gene matches: 4. This CDR3 spans 13 amino acids. CDR3 in amino acids: CASSQGDRGKEYF. The CDR3 DNA sequence: TGTGCCAGCAGCCAAGGGGACAGGGGGAAGGAGTACTTC.

This chain connects TRBV9 to TRBJ1-2, with D possibly TRBD1 on 6 matching bases. This CDR3 has 15 amino acids. Germline values: CDR1 SGDLS, CDR2 YYNGEE. Trimming cost V 4 bases and J 4 bases, with 17 bases left between them. The CDR3 DNA follows: TGTGCCAGCAGCCCCGTGGACAGTGTTGTCTATGGCTACACCTTC. Its translation is CASSPVDSVVYGYTF.

The chain combines TRBV20-1 with TRBJ2-7; unclear D gene. The CDR3 runs 13 residues. Germline V gene lookup returns CDR1 DFQATT and CDR2 SNEGSKA (reference sequence). With 5 bases removed from V and 5 bases from J, the gap between germline ends came to 16 bases. CDR3 residues: CSARTVELNEQYF. The DNA of the CDR3 is TGCAGTGCTCGGACGGTGGAGCTGAACGAGCAGTACTTC.

This clonotype was picked up many times. V is TRBV7-2 and J is TRBJ2-1, with 11 bases fitting TRBD2. Germline V gives CDR1 SGHTA, CDR2 FQGNSA. The CDR3 runs 15 residues. V lost 5 bases and J lost 10; bases outside the gene matches: 10. As DNA, the CDR3 is TGTGCCAGCAGCAAAATAGCGGGAGGGCCTTGGGAGCAGTTCTTC. This translates into CASSKIAGGPWEQFF.

This clonotype was counted between two and nine times. The chain links TRBV5-4 to TRBJ1-1, with 10 bases lining up with TRBD1. The V and J ends lost 5 bases and 4 bases, in that order; junction bases with no gene match: 5. This CDR3 is 14 amino acids long. CDR1 is SGHNT, CDR2 YYREEE, per germline (reference sequence). CDR3 sequence reads: CASRSDRGGTEAFF. CDR3 coding DNA: TGTGCCAGCAGGTCGGACAGGGGGGGCACTGAAGCTTTCTTT.

This clonotype showed up just a few times. V gene TRBV3-1 combines with J gene TRBJ2-1, with TRBD2 identical over 11 bases. CDR1 is LGHDT, CDR2 YNNKEL, per germline (reference sequence). CDR3 size: 17 residues. V dropped 2 bases and J dropped 4; count of bases not matched to a gene: 7. This CDR3 is CASSQPGLAGGYNEQFF. CDR3 sequence (DNA): TGTGCCAGCAGCCAACCCGGTCTAGCGGGAGGTTACAATGAGCAGTTCTTC.

This clonotype was counted a few times. This chain links TRBV29-1 with TRBJ2-3, with TRBD1 matching 9 bases. CDR1 SQVTM and CDR2 ANQGSEA come from the germline V gene. CDR3 length: 14 amino acids. V lost 4 bases to trimming and J lost 3 bases; unmatched junction nucleotides: 5. CDR3 coding DNA: TGCAGCGTTGTTGGGACAGGGCGGACAGATACGCAGTATTTT. Its translation: CSVVGTGRTDTQYF.

J is TRBJ2-1 and V is TRBV19; no clear D gene. CDR1 and CDR2 (germline): LNHDA, SQIVND (reference sequence). The V end lost 1 base, the J end lost 5 bases, and 12 bases lay between the germline ends. This CDR3 has 15 amino acids. The CDR3 region has the DNA TGTGCCAGTAGTATAGGTTTCATACTCCACAATGAGCAGTTCTTC. It is translated as CASSIGFILHNEQFF.

Comment on this clonotype: This may be a read error: a much more frequent sequence differs by one nucleotide. J is TRBJ2-3 and V is TRBV4-1, with no clear D. This CDR3 is 15 amino acids long. The germline CDR1 and CDR2 sequences are MGHRA and YSYEKL. CDR3 amino acids: CARSQGGSSTDTQYF. The CDR3 region has the DNA TGTGCCAGAAGCCAAGGCGGATCTAGCACAGATACGCAGTATTTT.

This clonotype was found many times. This sequence joins TRBV25-1 and TRBJ2-7, with D perhaps given as TRBD1 or TRBD2 (5 bases each). The V gene's germline CDR1 is MGHDK and CDR2 SYGVNS. The V and J ends lost 7 bases and 4 bases respectively, with 17 bases between them. The CDR3 sequence is 14 residues long. CDR3 sequence (DNA): TGTGCCAGCATCCCGAGGGGATCTATATACGAGCAGTACTTC. Encoded protein: CASIPRGSIYEQYF.

This clonotype occurred many times. The chain couples TRBV10-3 to TRBJ1-4; TRBD1 agrees at 8 bases. The CDR3 consists of 15 residues. Germline assignment: CDR1 ENHRY and CDR2 SYGVKD. Trimming cost V 11 bases and J 5 bases; bases outside gene matches: 13. The CDR3 coding sequence is TGTGCCGCACTACCGGGACAGGCTCCCAATGAAAAACTGTTTTTT. This translates into CAALPGQAPNEKLFF.

This clonotype was seen many times. The chain employs TRBV15 and TRBJ2-1; TRBD2 matches 11 bases. This CDR3 has 18 residues. In germline, CDR1 is LNHNV, CDR2 YYDKDF (reference sequence). J lost 1 base, V lost 7 bases, and 12 bases had no gene match. CDR3 sequence reads: CATKRAGGLAESYNEQFF. In DNA, the CDR3 is TGTGCCACCAAGAGGGCCGGGGGACTAGCGGAGTCCTACAATGAGCAGTTCTTC.

The CDR3 protein is CASSPSTVRNQPQHF. CDR3 nucleotides: TGTGCCAGCAGTCCCTCGACGGTTAGGAATCAGCCCCAGCATTTT. The chain has TRBV27 and TRBJ1-5; D ambiguous. The CDR3 covers 15 residues. CDR1 and CDR2 (germline): MNHEY, SMNVEV (reference sequence). V was cut by 5 bases and J by 4 bases, with 15 bases left in between.